These 24 T cell receptor beta chains were all obtained from the same sample, sequenced in a study of blood T cell repertoires in COVID-19. Profiled with immunoSEQ multiplex PCR; TCRdb holds only in-frame clones, not every one. The sample has about 75,000 clones, approximately 82% seen once. Sequenced: peripheral blood. These receptors were taken from a woman aged 50 to 60 with acute or convalescent COVID-19.

CDR3 amino acids: CASSPPTGTYEQYF. The CDR3 DNA follows: TGTGCCAGCAGCCCTCCGACAGGGACCTACGAGCAGTACTTC. The chain recombines TRBV9 with TRBJ2-7; 7 bases align to TRBD1. This CDR3 has 14 amino acids. V lost 4 bases and J lost 2; bases outside the gene matches: 6. CDR1 is SGDLS, CDR2 YYNGEE, per germline.

The chain uses TRBV4-3 and TRBJ1-5; D is possibly TRBD1 (6 bases). The V and J ends lost 0 bases and 7 bases respectively, with 13 bases between them. Germline CDR1 reads LGHNA; CDR2 reads YSLEER. This CDR3 has 15 residues. In DNA form, the CDR3 reads TGCGCCAGCAGCCAAGACCCAACAGGGAGACAGCCCCAGCATTTT. This gives the protein CASSQDPTGRQPQHF.

This rearrangement joins TRBV11-2 to TRBJ2-1, with 11 bases matching TRBD2. CDR1 and CDR2 (germline): SGHAT, FQNNGV. The CDR3 length is 15 residues. The J segment lost 8 bases and the V segment lost 5 bases, leaving 8 bases of the junction unmatched. The CDR3 nucleotides are TGTGCCAGCAGCCATAGCGGGAGGGCCGTCCATGAGCAGTTCTTC. Residues: CASSHSGRAVHEQFF.

V is TRBV6-2 or TRBV6-3 and J is TRBJ2-3, with unresolved D. V gave up 2 bases and J gave up 4 bases, with 13 bases separating them. The CDR3 is 15 residues long. Germline V gene data show CDR1 as MNHEY and CDR2 as SVGEGT. The CDR3 region is CASSYTAAPADTQYF. The DNA of the CDR3 is TGTGCCAGCAGTTACACTGCTGCCCCCGCAGATACGCAGTATTTT.

The chain carries TRBV5-5 and TRBJ1-4; no clear D gene. Germline lookup yields CDR1 SGHKS and CDR2 YYEKEE (reference sequence). The CDR3 covers 15 residues. V lost 1 base and J lost 8, with 15 bases in between. The CDR3, as DNA: TGTGCCAGCAGCTTGTTCGGAGAAACGAGAGAAAAACTGTTTTTT. This translates into CASSLFGETREKLFF.

This clone has only a few counts. The chain joins TRBV5-1 to TRBJ2-1, with TRBD1 matching 9 bases. Trimming at V came to 6 bases and at J to 2 bases, leaving 3 bases not matched to a gene. The length of the CDR3 is 14 residues. CDR1 SGHRS and CDR2 YFSETQ come from the germline V gene. CDR3 sequence: CASTRDRAYNEQFF. The CDR3 bases are TGCGCCAGCACCCGGGACAGGGCCTACAATGAGCAGTTCTTC.

This clone has only a few counts. In nucleotides, the CDR3 is TGTGCCAGCAGCCAAGTAGCGGGAAATGAGCAGTTCTTC. Protein product: CASSQVAGNEQFF. The chain uses TRBV14 and TRBJ2-1; 8 bases line up with TRBD2. Trimming cost V 1 base and J 7 bases; bases outside gene matches: 0. Looked up from germline, CDR1 is SGHDN and CDR2 is FVKESK. This CDR3 contains 13 residues.

There are a few counts of this clone. J is TRBJ1-6 and V is TRBV5-1; D gene uncertain. Trimming pared 1 base from V and 7 bases from J, leaving 6 bases between. Germline values: CDR1 SGHRS, CDR2 YFSETQ. This CDR3 is 13 amino acids long. Written as DNA, the CDR3 is TGCGCCAGCAGCTTGTATCTGAATTCACCCCTCCACTTT. Residues: CASSLYLNSPLHF.

This chain links TRBV28 with TRBJ1-1; D is unresolved. Germline loops: CDR1 MDHEN, CDR2 SYDVKM. This CDR3 comprises 14 residues. The germline V and J ends were trimmed by 2 bases and 3 bases, with 10 bases remaining between them. CDR3 sequence (DNA): TGTGCCAGCAGTTTAGCAGACATCTACACTGAAGCTTTCTTT. Amino acid sequence: CASSLADIYTEAFF.

The V call is TRBV27, the J call TRBJ1-6, with 7 bases fitting TRBD1. CDR1 and CDR2 from the germline V gene are MNHEY and SMNVEV (reference sequence). Trimming took 8 bases from V and 8 from J; bases not matched to a gene: 6. CDR3 length equals 13 residues. The CDR3 coding sequence is TGTGCCAGCGGACAGGCTTGGGATTCACCCCTCCACTTT. As protein: CASGQAWDSPLHF.

Only one count was recorded for this clone. The rearrangement links TRBV6-5 to TRBJ1-1; D is undetermined. Germline V gene sequence: CDR1 MNHEY, CDR2 SVGAGI. The CDR3 runs to 12 residues. The V end was cut by 7 bases, the J end by 5 bases, with 11 bases between. In nucleotides, the CDR3 is TGTGCCAGCATCGGTTCGAAAACTGAAGCTTTCTTT. This sequence encodes CASIGSKTEAFF.

This clone was recorded at least ten times. The chain combines TRBV20-1 with TRBJ2-7; TRBD1 agrees at 10 bases. CDR3 length: 14 residues. With V trimmed by 3 bases and J by 7 bases, 9 bases remained unmatched. CDR1 and CDR2 (germline): DFQATT, SNEGSKA (reference sequence). The CDR3 reads CSASFGTGALEQYF. CDR3 DNA: TGCAGTGCTAGTTTCGGGACAGGGGCCTTGGAGCAGTACTTC.

The V and J genes are TRBV6-1 and TRBJ2-2; D gene ambiguous. This CDR3 spans 15 amino acids. CDR1 is MNHNS, CDR2 SASEGT, per germline. The ends were cut back, 1 base at V and 0 bases at J, with 6 bases in the middle. The CDR3 reads CASSEGGANTGELFF. The CDR3 DNA reads as TGTGCCAGCAGTGAAGGAGGCGCGAACACCGGGGAGCTGTTTTTT.

This chain connects TRBV7-9 to TRBJ1-6, with D possibly TRBD1 on 6 matching bases. The V and J ends lost 7 bases and 7 bases respectively, with 14 bases between them. Per the germline V gene, CDR1 is SEHNR and CDR2 is FQNEAQ (reference sequence). The CDR3 totals 14 residues. CDR3 sequence: CASTRGGENSPLHF. The DNA of the CDR3 is TGTGCCAGCACCAGGGGAGGGGAAAATTCACCCCTCCACTTT.

Only one count was recorded for this clone. J is TRBJ2-7 and V is TRBV6-1; the D gene is possibly TRBD1 (5 bases). Deletions cut 7 bases from V and 2 bases from J, with 24 bases between. CDR3 length equals 17 residues. CDR1 and CDR2 from the germline V gene are MNHNS and SASEGT. CDR3 sequence: CASIETPYRRTPYEQYF. CDR3 sequence (DNA): TGTGCCAGCATTGAGACACCTTACAGGCGTACCCCCTACGAGCAGTACTTC.

Turning to this clone: Germline is not matched at one junction end, which may reflect a read error. The chain is built from TRBV6-6 and TRBJ2-1; 9 bases match TRBD2. The length of the CDR3 is 15 residues. Germline V gene lookup returns CDR1 MNHNY and CDR2 SVGAGI (reference sequence). Here the CDR3 reads CASRPGTSSHNEQFF. DNA of the CDR3: TGTGCCAGCAGACCAGGGACTAGCTCCCACAATGAGCAGTTCTTC.

The rearrangement joins TRBV5-1 to TRBJ1-1, with D tentatively TRBD1 (5 bases). The germline gives CDR1 SGHRS, CDR2 YFSETQ. The CDR3 runs to 13 residues. V lost 1 base and J lost 3, with 7 bases in between. CDR3 residues: CASSLIGDTEAFF. CDR3 DNA sequence: TGCGCCAGCAGCTTGATAGGGGACACTGAAGCTTTCTTT.

V and J are TRBV12-5 and TRBJ2-7, with a weak D call TRBD2 (5 bases). Germline lookup yields CDR1 LGHNT and CDR2 FRNRAP. V was clipped by 2 bases and J by 5 bases, with 10 bases between them. The CDR3 runs 13 residues. The CDR3 DNA follows: TGTGCTAGTGGTTTGCACGGGGTCCACGAGCAGTACTTC. This codes for CASGLHGVHEQYF.

The J gene is TRBJ2-7, the V gene TRBV6-2 or TRBV6-3, with D perhaps TRBD2 (5 bases). CDR1 is MNHEY and CDR2 is SVGEGT in the germline V gene. This CDR3 comprises 13 residues. Trimming left V 6 bases short and J 3 bases short, with 12 bases between. The CDR3 DNA reads TGTGCCAGCAGCCGCCCGGGATTCTACGAGCAGTACTTC. Translating gives CASSRPGFYEQYF.

The chain is built from TRBV19 and TRBJ1-2; 7 bases agree with TRBD1. CDR3 length equals 14 residues. Per germline, CDR1 LNHDA and CDR2 SQIVND (reference sequence). The V gene end was trimmed by 7 bases and the J gene end by 7 bases; junction bases not matched to a gene: 12. The CDR3 bases are TGTGCCAGTATTGGTCGGGGGGGACAGTCTGGCTACACCTTC. Protein: CASIGRGGQSGYTF.

The chain combines TRBV29-1 with TRBJ1-2; D might be TRBD1 (5 bases). Trimming cost V 4 bases and J 7 bases, with 31 bases left between them. The CDR3 contains 18 residues. The germline V gene has CDR1 SQVTM and CDR2 ANQGSEA. The CDR3 bases are TGCAGCGTTGGGCGCCTAAAACCCCAGGGTTGGTTGCACCCTGGCTACACCTTC. Encoded protein: CSVGRLKPQGWLHPGYTF.

V and J are TRBV4-2 and TRBJ2-7; a possible D gene is TRBD1 (5 bases). Trimming stripped 0 bases from V and 1 base from J, with 7 bases between. The CDR3 has 14 residues. Germline V lookup: CDR1 LGHNA, CDR2 YNFKEQ. The CDR3 DNA follows: TGTGCCAGCAGCCAAGATCGACAGTCCTACGAGCAGTACTTC. Translation: CASSQDRQSYEQYF.

J is TRBJ2-7 and V is TRBV4-3; possible D gene TRBD2, 5 bases. With 4 bases removed from V and 3 bases from J, the gap between germline ends came to 19 bases. The CDR3 has 16 residues. Germline CDR1 is LGHNA and CDR2 is YSLEER. The CDR3 bases are TGCGCCAGCAGCCTCCTGGTTACCGGAGGAGGCTACGAGCAGTACTTC. As protein: CASSLLVTGGGYEQYF.

J is TRBJ2-5 and V is TRBV28; 8 nucleotides line up with TRBD1. The CDR3 is 15 residues long. V lost 11 bases to trimming and J lost 7 bases; unmatched junction nucleotides: 18. The germline V gene encodes CDR1 MDHEN and CDR2 SYDVKM. In DNA form, the CDR3 reads TGTGCCGGTAATTCAGGGGGCGCCGGTGGAGGGACCCAGTACTTC. Amino acids: CAGNSGGAGGGTQYF.